Detailed here is one TCR beta chain. The entry originates in a study of blood T cell repertoires in COVID-19. Overall study context: Samples taken during acute and convalescent COVID-19 were collected in the United States, Italy and Spain.

Germline V gene data show CDR1 as MNHEY and CDR2 as SVGEGT. V lost 2 bases, J lost 2 bases, and 13 bases lay in between. CDR3 length: 16 amino acids. Measured with immunoSEQ multiplex PCR; TCRdb has only the in-frame clones, and not every one. The sample comprises 300,000 to 400,000 clones, roughly 90% of which are singletons, and under 4% rests with the top ten. The material sequenced was peripheral blood. The clonotype was recovered from a woman in her 30s with COVID-19, enrolled during active disease. The chain joins TRBV6-2 or TRBV6-3 to TRBJ1-3; the D is unclear. DNA of the CDR3: TGTGCCAGCAGTTACAAGGGAGGAAACGCTGGAAACACCATATATTTT. The encoded protein is CASSYKGGNAGNTIYF.